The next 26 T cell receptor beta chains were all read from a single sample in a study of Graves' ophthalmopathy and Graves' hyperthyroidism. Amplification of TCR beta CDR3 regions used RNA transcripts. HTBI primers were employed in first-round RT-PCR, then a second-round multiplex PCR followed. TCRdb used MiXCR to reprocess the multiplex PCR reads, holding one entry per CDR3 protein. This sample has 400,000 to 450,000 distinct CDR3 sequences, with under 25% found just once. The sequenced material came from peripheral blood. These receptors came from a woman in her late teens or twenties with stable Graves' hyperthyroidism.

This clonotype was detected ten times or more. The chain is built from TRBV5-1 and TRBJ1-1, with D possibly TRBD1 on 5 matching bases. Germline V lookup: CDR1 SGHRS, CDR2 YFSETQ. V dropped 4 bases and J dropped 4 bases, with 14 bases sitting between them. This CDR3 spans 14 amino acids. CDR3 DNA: TGCGCCAGCAGCAGAGGGGCGTCAAGCACTGAAGCTTTCTTT. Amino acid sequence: CASSRGASSTEAFF.

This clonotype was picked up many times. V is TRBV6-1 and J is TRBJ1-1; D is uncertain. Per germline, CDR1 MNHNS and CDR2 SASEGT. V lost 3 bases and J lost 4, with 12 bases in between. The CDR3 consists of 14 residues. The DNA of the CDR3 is TGTGCCAGCAGTGATAGCGTGCGGACCACTGAAGCTTTCTTT. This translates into CASSDSVRTTEAFF.

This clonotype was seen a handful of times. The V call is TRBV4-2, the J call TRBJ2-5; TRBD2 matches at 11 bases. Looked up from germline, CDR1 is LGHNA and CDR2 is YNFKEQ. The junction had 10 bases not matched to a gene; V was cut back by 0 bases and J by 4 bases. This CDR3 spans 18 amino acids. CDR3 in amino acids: CASSQDYTSGGRGETQYF. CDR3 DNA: TGTGCCAGCAGCCAAGATTACACTAGCGGGGGCAGGGGAGAGACCCAGTACTTC.

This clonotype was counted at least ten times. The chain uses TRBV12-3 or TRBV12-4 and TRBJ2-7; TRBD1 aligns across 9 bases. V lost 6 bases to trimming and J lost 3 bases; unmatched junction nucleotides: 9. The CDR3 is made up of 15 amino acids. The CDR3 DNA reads TGTGCCAGCAGCGAATTTGACAGGGGGGTCTACGAGCAGTACTTC. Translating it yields CASSEFDRGVYEQYF.

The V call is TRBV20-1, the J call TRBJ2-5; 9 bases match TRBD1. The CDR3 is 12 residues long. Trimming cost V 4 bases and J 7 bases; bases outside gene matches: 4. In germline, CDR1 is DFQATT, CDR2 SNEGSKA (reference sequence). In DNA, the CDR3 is TGCAGTGCTAACAGGGGGCGTCGGACCCAGTACTTC. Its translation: CSANRGRRTQYF.

Here the CDR3 DNA reads TGTGCCAGCAGCCGACTGCCGGGGGACGGCTACACCTTC. It specifies CASSRLPGDGYTF. This chain connects TRBV7-9 to TRBJ1-2; possibly TRBD1 for D (5 bases). Germline CDR1 reads SEHNR; CDR2 reads FQNEAQ (reference sequence). Trimming cost V 5 bases and J 8 bases, with 15 bases left between them. CDR3 length equals 13 residues.

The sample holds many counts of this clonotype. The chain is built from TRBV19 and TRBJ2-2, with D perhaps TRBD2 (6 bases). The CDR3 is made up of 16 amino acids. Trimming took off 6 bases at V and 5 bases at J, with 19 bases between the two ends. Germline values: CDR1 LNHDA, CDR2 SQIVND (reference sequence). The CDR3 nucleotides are TGTGCCAGTAGAATAAAGGCGGGGCGGGGAACCGGGGAGCTGTTTTTT. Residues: CASRIKAGRGTGELFF.

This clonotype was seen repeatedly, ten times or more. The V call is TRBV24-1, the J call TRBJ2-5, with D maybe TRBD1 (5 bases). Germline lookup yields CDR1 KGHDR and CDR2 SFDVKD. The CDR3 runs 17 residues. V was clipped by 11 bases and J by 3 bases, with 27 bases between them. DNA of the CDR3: TGTGCCATCAGACTCGACAGCCGGCCTGAAGAAGAAGAGACCCAGTACTTC. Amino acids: CAIRLDSRPEEEETQYF.

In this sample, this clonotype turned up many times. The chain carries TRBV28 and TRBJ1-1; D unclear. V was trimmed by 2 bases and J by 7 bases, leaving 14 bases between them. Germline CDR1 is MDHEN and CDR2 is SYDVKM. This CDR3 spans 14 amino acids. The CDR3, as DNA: TGTGCCAGCAGTTTACCACCGGGGATTGGTGAAGCTTTCTTT. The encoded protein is CASSLPPGIGEAFF.

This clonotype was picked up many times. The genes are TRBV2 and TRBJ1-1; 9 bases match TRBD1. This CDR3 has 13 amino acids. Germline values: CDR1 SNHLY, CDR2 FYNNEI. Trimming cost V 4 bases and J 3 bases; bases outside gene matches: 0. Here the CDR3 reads CASSGQGDTEAFF. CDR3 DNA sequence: TGTGCCAGCAGTGGACAGGGGGACACTGAAGCTTTCTTT.

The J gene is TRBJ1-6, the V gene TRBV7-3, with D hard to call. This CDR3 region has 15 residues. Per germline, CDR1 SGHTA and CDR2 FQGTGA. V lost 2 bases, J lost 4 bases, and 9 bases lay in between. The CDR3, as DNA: TGTGCCAGCAGCTTATTCGGTCCATATAATTCACCCCTCCACTTT. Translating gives CASSLFGPYNSPLHF.

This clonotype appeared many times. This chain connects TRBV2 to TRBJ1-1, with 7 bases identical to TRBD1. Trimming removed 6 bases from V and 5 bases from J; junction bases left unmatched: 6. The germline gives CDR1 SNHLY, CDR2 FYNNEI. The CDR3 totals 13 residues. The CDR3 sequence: CASRGTVFTEAFF. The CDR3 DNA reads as TGTGCCAGCAGAGGGACAGTTTTTACTGAAGCTTTCTTT.

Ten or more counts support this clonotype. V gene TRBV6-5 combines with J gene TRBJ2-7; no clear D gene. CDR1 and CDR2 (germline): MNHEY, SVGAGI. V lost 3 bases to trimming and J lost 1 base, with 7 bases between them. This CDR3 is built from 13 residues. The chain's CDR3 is CASSYGVSYEQYF. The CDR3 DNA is TGTGCCAGCAGTTATGGAGTTTCCTACGAGCAGTACTTC.

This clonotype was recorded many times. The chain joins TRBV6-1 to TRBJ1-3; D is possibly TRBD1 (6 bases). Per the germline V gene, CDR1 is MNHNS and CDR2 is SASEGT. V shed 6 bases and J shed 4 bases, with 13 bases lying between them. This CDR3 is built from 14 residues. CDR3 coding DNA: TGTGCCAGCAGACCACAGGGTCCCGGAAACACCATATATTTT. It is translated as CASRPQGPGNTIYF.

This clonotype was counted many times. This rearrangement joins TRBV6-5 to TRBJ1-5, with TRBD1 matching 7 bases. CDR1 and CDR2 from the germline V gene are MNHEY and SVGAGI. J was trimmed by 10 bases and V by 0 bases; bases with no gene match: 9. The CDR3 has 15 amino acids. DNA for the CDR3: TGTGCCAGCAGTTACTCGGACAGGAGCTCGCAACCCCAGCATTTT. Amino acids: CASSYSDRSSQPQHF.

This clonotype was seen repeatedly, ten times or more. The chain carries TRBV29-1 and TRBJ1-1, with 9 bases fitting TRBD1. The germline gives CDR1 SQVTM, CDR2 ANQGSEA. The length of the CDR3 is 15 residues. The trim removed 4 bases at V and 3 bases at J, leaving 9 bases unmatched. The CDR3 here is CSVAPGTGLYTEAFF. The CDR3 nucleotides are TGCAGCGTTGCCCCTGGGACAGGGCTGTACACTGAAGCTTTCTTT.

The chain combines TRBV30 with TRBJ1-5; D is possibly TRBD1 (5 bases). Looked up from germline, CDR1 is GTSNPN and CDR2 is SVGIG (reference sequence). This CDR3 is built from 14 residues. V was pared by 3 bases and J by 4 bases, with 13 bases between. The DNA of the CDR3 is TGTGCCTGGAGGGGGAGGGGAGGGAATCAGCCCCAGCATTTT. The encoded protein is CAWRGRGGNQPQHF.

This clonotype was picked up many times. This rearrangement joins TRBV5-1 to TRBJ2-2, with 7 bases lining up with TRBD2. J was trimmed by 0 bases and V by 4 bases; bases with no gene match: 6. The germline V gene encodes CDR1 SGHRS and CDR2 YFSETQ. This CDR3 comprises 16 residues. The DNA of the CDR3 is TGCGCCAGCAGCGGTACCGGACTAGCGAACACCGGGGAGCTGTTTTTT. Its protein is CASSGTGLANTGELFF.

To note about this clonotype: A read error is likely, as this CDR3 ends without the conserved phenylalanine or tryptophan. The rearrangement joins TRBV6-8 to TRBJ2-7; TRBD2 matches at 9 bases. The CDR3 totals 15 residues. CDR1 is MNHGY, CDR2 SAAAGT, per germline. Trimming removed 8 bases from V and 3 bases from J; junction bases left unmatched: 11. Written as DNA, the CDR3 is TGTGCCAGCCAACGACTCGCGGGAGGGAACTACGAGCAGTACTAC. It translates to CASQRLAGGNYEQYY.

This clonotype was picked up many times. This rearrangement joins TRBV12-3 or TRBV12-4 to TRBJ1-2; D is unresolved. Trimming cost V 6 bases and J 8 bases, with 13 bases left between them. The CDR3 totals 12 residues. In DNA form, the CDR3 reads TGTGCCAGCAGCCCGAGTGACCGGGGCTACACCTTC. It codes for CASSPSDRGYTF.

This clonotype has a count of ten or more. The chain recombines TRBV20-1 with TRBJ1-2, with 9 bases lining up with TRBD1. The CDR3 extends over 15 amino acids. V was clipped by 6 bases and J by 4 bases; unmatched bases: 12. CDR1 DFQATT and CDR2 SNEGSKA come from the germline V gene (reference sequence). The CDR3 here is CSATSGQGLSYGYTF. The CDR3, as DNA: TGCAGTGCCACCAGCGGACAGGGGTTAAGCTATGGCTACACCTTC.

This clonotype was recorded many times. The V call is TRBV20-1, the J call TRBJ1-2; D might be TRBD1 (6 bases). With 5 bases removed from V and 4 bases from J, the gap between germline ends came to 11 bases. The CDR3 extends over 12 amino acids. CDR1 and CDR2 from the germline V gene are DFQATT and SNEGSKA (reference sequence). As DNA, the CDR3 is TGCAGTGCTGCTACAGGGATCTATGGCTACACCTTC. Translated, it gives CSAATGIYGYTF.

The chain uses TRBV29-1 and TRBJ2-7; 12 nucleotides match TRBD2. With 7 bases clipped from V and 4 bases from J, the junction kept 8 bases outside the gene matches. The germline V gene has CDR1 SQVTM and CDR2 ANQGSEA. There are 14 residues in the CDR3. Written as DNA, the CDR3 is TGCAGCGCTACTCTAGCGGGAGGGTCATACGAGCAGTACTTC. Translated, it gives CSATLAGGSYEQYF.

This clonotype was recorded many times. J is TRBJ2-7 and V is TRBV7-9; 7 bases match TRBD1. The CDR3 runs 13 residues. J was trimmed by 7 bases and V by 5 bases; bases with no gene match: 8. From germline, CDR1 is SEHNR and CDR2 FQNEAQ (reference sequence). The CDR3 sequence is CASSLRQGEEQYF. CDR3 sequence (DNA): TGTGCCAGCAGCCTCCGACAGGGCGAAGAGCAGTACTTC.

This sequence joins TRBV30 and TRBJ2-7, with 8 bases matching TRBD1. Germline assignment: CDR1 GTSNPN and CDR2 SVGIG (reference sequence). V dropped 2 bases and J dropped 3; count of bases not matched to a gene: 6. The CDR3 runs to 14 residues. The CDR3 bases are TGTGCCTGGAGTCTACGACAGGGGTTCTACGAGCAGTACTTC. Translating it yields CAWSLRQGFYEQYF.

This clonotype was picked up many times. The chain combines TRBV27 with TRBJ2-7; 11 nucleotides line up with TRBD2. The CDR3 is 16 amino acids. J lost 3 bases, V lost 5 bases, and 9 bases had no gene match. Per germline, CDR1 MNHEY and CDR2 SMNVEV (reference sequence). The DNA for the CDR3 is TGTGCCAGCAGTCGGAAACTAGCGGGAGTCCGCTACGAGCAGTACTTC. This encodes CASSRKLAGVRYEQYF.